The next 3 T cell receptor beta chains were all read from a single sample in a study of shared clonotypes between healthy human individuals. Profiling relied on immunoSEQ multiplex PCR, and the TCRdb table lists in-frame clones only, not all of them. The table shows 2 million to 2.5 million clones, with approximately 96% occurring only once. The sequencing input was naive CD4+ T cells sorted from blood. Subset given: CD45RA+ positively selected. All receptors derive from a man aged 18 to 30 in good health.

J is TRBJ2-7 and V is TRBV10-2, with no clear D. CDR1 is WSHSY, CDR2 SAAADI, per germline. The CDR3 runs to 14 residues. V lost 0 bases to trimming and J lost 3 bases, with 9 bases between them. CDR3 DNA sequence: TGCGCCAGCAGTGAGTCGGTTTTTCTCTACGAGCAGTACTTC. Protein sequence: CASSESVFLYEQYF.

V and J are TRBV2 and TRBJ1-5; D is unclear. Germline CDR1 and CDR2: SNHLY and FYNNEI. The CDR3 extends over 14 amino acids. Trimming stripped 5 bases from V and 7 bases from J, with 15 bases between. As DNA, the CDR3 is TGTGCCAGCAGTTCAGGACTCCCCGGGCAGCCCCAGCATTTT. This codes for CASSSGLPGQPQHF.

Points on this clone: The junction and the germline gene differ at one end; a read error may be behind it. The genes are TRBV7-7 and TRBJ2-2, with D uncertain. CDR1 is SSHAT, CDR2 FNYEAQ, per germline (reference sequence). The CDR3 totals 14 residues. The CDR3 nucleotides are TGTGCTAGCAGCTTAGGCCAGGTCACCGGGGAGCTGTTTTTT. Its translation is CASSLGQVTGELFF.